A selection of T cell receptor beta chains follows, all from one sample in a study of cytomegalovirus exposure and HLA in healthy donors. Profiled with immunoSEQ multiplex PCR; TCRdb holds only in-frame clones, not every one. The sample includes 120,000 or so clones, roughly 80% of them seen just once. The specimen sequenced was PBMCs. The receptors originated from a woman between 35 and 50 years old in good health and CMV-seronegative. CDR3s include the opening cysteine and the closing phenylalanine or tryptophan. The D gene is left open where the match is weak. Only some rows state a clone size, as once, few, many or a class for expanded clones.

J gene: TRBJ1-2
D gene: .
V gene: TRBV7-2
clone size: .
CDR3 protein: CASSLARTDYEGYTF
CDR3 DNA: TGTGCCAGCAGCTTAGCCCGGACAGATTATGAAGGCTACACCTTC

J gene: TRBJ2-1
D gene: TRBD2
V gene: TRBV7-6
clone size: .
CDR3 protein: CASSYSSGAYNEQFF
CDR3 DNA: TGTGCCAGCAGCTACTCTAGCGGGGCGTACAATGAGCAGTTCTTC

J gene: TRBJ2-2
D gene: TRBD2
V gene: TRBV7-9
clone size: .
CDR3 protein: CASSSRGTSGVGELFF
CDR3 DNA: TGTGCCAGCAGCTCCCGGGGGACTAGCGGGGTCGGGGAGCTGTTTTTT

J gene: TRBJ2-1
D gene: TRBD2
V gene: TRBV4-1
clone size: .
CDR3 protein: CASSQEASGMGNEQFF
CDR3 DNA: TGCGCCAGCAGCCAAGAAGCTAGCGGGATGGGTAATGAGCAGTTCTTC

J gene: TRBJ2-7
D gene: TRBD2
V gene: TRBV4-2
clone size: .
CDR3 protein: CASSPGGGYEQYF
CDR3 DNA: TGTGCCAGCAGCCCCGGGGGGGGATACGAGCAGTACTTC

J gene: TRBJ2-5
D gene: .
V gene: TRBV5-1
clone size: .
CDR3 protein: CASSSAAFRETQYF
CDR3 DNA: TGCGCCAGCAGCTCCGCGGCTTTTAGGGAGACCCAGTACTTC

J gene: TRBJ1-4
D gene: .
V gene: TRBV5-3
clone size: .
CDR3 protein: CARSSTTPNEKLFF
CDR3 DNA: TGTGCCAGAAGCTCGACAACCCCTAATGAAAAACTGTTTTTT

J gene: TRBJ2-5
D gene: .
V gene: TRBV13
clone size: .
CDR3 protein: CASSLGHLREQYF
CDR3 DNA: TGTGCCAGCAGCTTAGGGCATTTGCGTGAGCAGTACTTC

J gene: TRBJ2-1
D gene: TRBD1
V gene: TRBV19
clone size: .
CDR3 protein: CASSIDRAGSYNEQFF
CDR3 DNA: TGTGCCAGTAGCATCGACAGGGCGGGCTCCTACAATGAGCAGTTCTTC

J gene: TRBJ2-7
D gene: TRBD2
V gene: TRBV9
clone size: .
CDR3 protein: CASSPGGSAYEQYF
CDR3 DNA: TGTGCCAGCAGCCCCGGGGGGTCGGCCTACGAGCAGTACTTC

J gene: TRBJ2-1
D gene: .
V gene: TRBV25-1
clone size: few
CDR3 protein: CASSGRVWDEQFF
CDR3 DNA: TGTGCCAGCAGTGGCAGGGTTTGGGATGAGCAGTTCTTC

J gene: TRBJ2-7
D gene: .
V gene: TRBV19
clone size: .
CDR3 protein: CASREAPSYEQYF
CDR3 DNA: TGTGCCAGTCGGGAAGCACCCTCCTACGAGCAGTACTTC

J gene: TRBJ1-5
D gene: TRBD1
V gene: TRBV6-5
clone size: few
CDR3 protein: CASRTTGNSNQPQHF
CDR3 DNA: TGTGCCAGCAGGACGACAGGGAATAGCAATCAGCCCCAGCATTTT

J gene: TRBJ2-2
D gene: TRBD2
V gene: TRBV6-6
clone size: .
CDR3 protein: CASSYGQGGTGELFF
CDR3 DNA: TGTGCCAGCAGTTACGGTCAGGGAGGGACCGGGGAGCTGTTTTTT

J gene: TRBJ2-1
D gene: TRBD2
V gene: TRBV19
clone size: .
CDR3 protein: CASSIRTLGASGEQFF
CDR3 DNA: TGTGCCAGTAGTATACGCACCCTCGGGGCTAGCGGAGAGCAGTTCTTC

J gene: TRBJ2-7
D gene: .
V gene: TRBV27
clone size: .
CDR3 protein: CASGLRDLRAGYEQYF
CDR3 DNA: TGTGCCAGCGGACTCAGAGACCTCCGCGCTGGGTACGAGCAGTACTTC

J gene: TRBJ1-3
D gene: TRBD1
V gene: TRBV18
clone size: .
CDR3 protein: CASSPDRGPGNTIYF
CDR3 DNA: TGTGCCAGCTCACCAGACAGGGGCCCTGGAAACACCATATATTTT

J gene: TRBJ1-2
D gene: .
V gene: TRBV11-2
clone size: .
CDR3 protein: CASSPTPNYGYTF
CDR3 DNA: TGTGCCAGCAGCCCGACACCTAACTATGGCTACACCTTC

J gene: TRBJ1-5
D gene: .
V gene: TRBV28
clone size: .
CDR3 protein: CASSLRGRANQPQHF
CDR3 DNA: TGTGCCAGCAGCCTAAGGGGCAGAGCTAATCAGCCCCAGCATTTT

J gene: TRBJ2-1
D gene: .
V gene: TRBV7-8
clone size: .
CDR3 protein: CASSLDSWEWSGNEQFF
CDR3 DNA: TGTGCCAGCAGCTTAGACTCTTGGGAGTGGAGTGGCAATGAGCAGTTCTTC